The following is a T cell receptor beta chain sequence with its context. The CDR3 covers 15 residues. V lost 6 bases and J lost 5, with 17 bases in between. Germline CDR1 is MNHEY and CDR2 is SVGAGI. The sample comes from a study of blood T cell repertoires in COVID-19. Here immunoSEQ multiplex PCR was the method, and the copy in TCRdb shows in-frame clones only, minus some. The sample contains around 320,000 clones, almost 85% of which appear only once. The specimen sequenced was peripheral blood. V and J are TRBV6-5 and TRBJ2-4; D is unclear. The receptor's source is a human donor in a cohort sampled during active COVID-19. CDR3 DNA: TGTGCCAGCAGACCCCGACACTTCGAACAAAACATTCAGTACTTC. Protein product: CASRPRHFEQNIQYF.